This T cell receptor (beta chain) was profiled in a study of blood T cell repertoires in COVID-19. Deletions cut 5 bases from V and 4 bases from J, with 10 bases between. CDR3 length equals 13 residues. Germline values: CDR1 LNHDA, CDR2 SQIVND (reference sequence). Generated by immunoSEQ multiplex PCR, the TCRdb table keeps only in-frame clones and is missing some. The table lists 250,000 or so clones, about 91% of them singletons. V usage is TRBV19 and J usage is TRBJ2-3; a weak D match, TRBD2 (5 bases). The sample comprised peripheral blood. This TCR was recovered from a woman aged 40 to 49 who had recovered from COVID-19. The CDR3 nucleotides are TGTGCCAGTAGTTGGGAGAGGGCAGATACGCAGTATTTT. This sequence encodes CASSWERADTQYF.